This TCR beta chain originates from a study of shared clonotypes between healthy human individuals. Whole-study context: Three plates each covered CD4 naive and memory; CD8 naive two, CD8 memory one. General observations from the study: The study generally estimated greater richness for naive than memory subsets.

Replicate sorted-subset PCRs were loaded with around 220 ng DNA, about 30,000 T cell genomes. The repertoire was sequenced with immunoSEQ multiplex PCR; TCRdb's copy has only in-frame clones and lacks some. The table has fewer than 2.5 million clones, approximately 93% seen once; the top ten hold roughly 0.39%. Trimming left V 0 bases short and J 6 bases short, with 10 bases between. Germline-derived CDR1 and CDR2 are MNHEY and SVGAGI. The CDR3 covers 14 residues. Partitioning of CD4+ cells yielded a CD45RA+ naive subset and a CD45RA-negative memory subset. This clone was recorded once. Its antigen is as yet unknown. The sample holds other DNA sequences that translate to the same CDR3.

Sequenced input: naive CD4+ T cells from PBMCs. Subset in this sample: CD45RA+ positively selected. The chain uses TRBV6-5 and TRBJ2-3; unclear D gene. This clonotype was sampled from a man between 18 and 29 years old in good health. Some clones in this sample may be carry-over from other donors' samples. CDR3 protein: CASSYSISADTQYF. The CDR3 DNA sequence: TGTGCCAGCAGTTACTCGATCTCGGCGGATACGCAGTATTTT.